Sequencing of this T cell receptor (beta chain) was carried out in a study of blood T cell repertoires in COVID-19 (dated by TCRdb to 2019 to 2021). Some background on the complete study: Samples covering the acute and convalescent phases of COVID-19 were provided by collaborators in the United States, Italy and Spain. The material from the prospective study consisted of cDNA or gDNA derived from T cells, B-cell-depleted T cells, or PBMCs. Subjects who had been exposed to COVID-19, were actively infected with it, or had recovered from it provided the deeply sampled blood TCRbeta repertoires that made up the dataset. A freely available public database, intended as a resource for researchers studying the immune response to SARS-CoV-2, is where the repertoires were released. The samples were drawn from the first 160 participants of the ongoing ImmuneRACE study and from 950 to 1,500 subjects provided by 6 global collaborators. The sample metadata nearly always contained a de-identified subject ID, COVID-19 status, age in years and sex. Where HLA class I and class II types were available, the types were taken from metadata supplied by the sample provider, not from assay-based typing.

Turning to this clone: There is no known antigen for this receptor. No base quality information exists; no much larger clone differs at one position.

The immunoSEQ Assay, a bias-controlled multiplex PCR, was used to amplify TCRbeta CDR3 regions from genomic DNA. Per the original workflow: The number of nucleated cells in each sample was estimated from the amplification of reference gene primers within the assay. To quantify the absolute abundance of each unique TCRbeta CDR3 rearrangement, sequence reads were collapsed and filtered. For each sample, productive Simpson clonality was calculated as the square root of Simpson's diversity index across productive rearrangements. In TCRdb, the immuneACCESS table is reduced to in-frame sequences with V and J assigned. These tables do not hold every clone; where another copy was compared, an unresolved V gene accounts for under half, and the others remain unexplained. For V, J and clone size, that table is used; D and trimming come from the DNA. The sample has just over 650,000 clones on record, about nine tenths of them singletons. Roughly 0.25% of the sample lies in the top ten.

The full study reports these points: Clinical and demographic metadata were provided uncurated, with the amount varying by source and participant.

There are 16 amino acids in the CDR3, from cysteine to phenylalanine inclusive. The DNA shown is the 48-base CDR3, in frame from base 1. CDR1 is given as SGHDN and CDR2 as FVKESK, both from the germline V gene. Trimming leaves V shorter by 3 bases and J shorter by 1 base, with the junction holding 8 bases beyond the gene matches. Whole blood was collected in K2EDTA tubes by collaborating institutions according to the institutions' own protocols. For TCRbeta analysis, collaborators shipped samples in one of three forms: frozen whole blood, isolated PBMCs, or DNA extracted from either of those sample types.

The source of this sequence is a woman aged 18 to 35 with acute or convalescent COVID-19. Sequencing used peripheral blood. This sequence uses TRBV14 and TRBJ1-1, and TRBD1 aligns with 7 junction nucleotides. The nucleotide sequence reads as follows: TGTGCCAGCAGCCACTTACTCGGACAGGCGAACACTGAAGCTTTCTTT. It encodes CASSHLLGQANTEAFF.